This TCR beta chain was obtained from a study of blood T cell repertoires in COVID-19 (dated by TCRdb to about 2020). Broadly, across the study: Samples from collaborators originated in the United States, Italy and Spain and spanned both the acute and convalescent phases of COVID-19. The material from the prospective study consisted of cDNA or gDNA derived from T cells, B-cell-depleted T cells, or PBMCs. The dataset comprised deeply sampled blood TCRbeta repertoires from subjects exposed to, actively infected with, or recovered from COVID-19. The repertoires were made available in a free public database intended to serve as a resource for research on the immune response to SARS-CoV-2. The samples were drawn from two sources: the first 160 participants of the ongoing ImmuneRACE study, and 950 to 1,500 subjects contributed by 6 global collaborators. Nearly every sample came with metadata listing a de-identified subject ID, COVID-19 status, age in years and sex. Where available, HLA class I and class II types were obtained from metadata supplied by the sample provider rather than from assay-based typing.

Findings and caveats that apply to the study as a whole: How much clinical and demographic metadata was included differed by source and by participant, and the metadata was provided uncurated.

As concerns this clone: Its antigen is not yet known. No qualities accompany the bases; no much larger clone lies one base away.

The collaborating institutions used their own protocols to collect whole blood in K2EDTA tubes. For TCRbeta analysis, collaborators shipped samples as frozen whole blood, isolated PBMCs, or DNA extracted from either of those sample types. The CDR1 and CDR2 encoded by the germline V gene (reference sequence) are SEHNR and FQNEAQ. From cysteine to phenylalanine, the CDR3 is 11 amino acids long. Only CDR3 DNA is held: 33 bases, read in frame from base 1. TCRbeta CDR3 regions were amplified from genomic DNA using the immunoSEQ Assay, a bias-controlled multiplex PCR. On the study's bioinformatics: The number of nucleated cells in each sample was estimated by amplification of reference gene primers within the assay. To quantify the absolute abundance of each unique TCRbeta CDR3 rearrangement, sequence reads were collapsed and filtered. Productive Simpson clonality was computed per sample as the square root of Simpson's diversity index over productive rearrangements. In its TCRdb copy, this immuneACCESS table keeps in-frame sequences only and misses some clones. Where compared with another copy, unresolved V genes explain less than half of these, and the others have no known cause. V, J and clone size reflect that table, while D and trimming were determined from the DNA. Here the sample has 65,000 to 80,000 clones; roughly 89% occur a single time. Roughly 2% of the sample rests with the top ten.

The TCR comes from a man aged 25-40 years with acute or convalescent COVID-19. The sequenced sample consisted of peripheral blood. This receptor chain uses TRBV7-9 and TRBJ1-2; the D gene is perhaps TRBD1, from 5 matching bases. The sequence in DNA is TGTGGGGGCGGGAGCGACTATGGCTACACCTTC. Its protein product is CGGGSDYGYTF.